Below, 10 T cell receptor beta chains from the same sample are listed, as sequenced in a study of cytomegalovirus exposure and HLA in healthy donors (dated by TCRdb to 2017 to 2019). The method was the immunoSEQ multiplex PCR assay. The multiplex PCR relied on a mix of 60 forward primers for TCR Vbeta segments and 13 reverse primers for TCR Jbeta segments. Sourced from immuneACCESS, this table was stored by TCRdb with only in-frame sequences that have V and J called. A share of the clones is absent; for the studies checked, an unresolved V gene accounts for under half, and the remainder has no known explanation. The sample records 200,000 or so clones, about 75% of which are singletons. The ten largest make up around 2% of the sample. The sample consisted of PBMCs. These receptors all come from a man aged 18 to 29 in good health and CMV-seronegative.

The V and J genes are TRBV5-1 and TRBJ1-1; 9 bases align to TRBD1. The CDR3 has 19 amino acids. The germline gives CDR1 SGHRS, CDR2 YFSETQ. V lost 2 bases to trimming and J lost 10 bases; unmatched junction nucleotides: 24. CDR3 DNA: TGCGCCAGCAGCTTTCAGCTCGGGACAGGGTCTCTCGCCTCACCGGGAGCTTTCTTT. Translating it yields CASSFQLGTGSLASPGAFF. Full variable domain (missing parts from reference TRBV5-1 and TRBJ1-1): KAGVTQTPRYLIKTRGQQVTLSCSPISGHRSVSWYQQTPGQGLQFLFEYFSETQRNKGNFPGRFSGRQFSNSRSEMNVSTLELGDSALYLCASSFQLGTGSLASPGAFFGQGTRLTVV.

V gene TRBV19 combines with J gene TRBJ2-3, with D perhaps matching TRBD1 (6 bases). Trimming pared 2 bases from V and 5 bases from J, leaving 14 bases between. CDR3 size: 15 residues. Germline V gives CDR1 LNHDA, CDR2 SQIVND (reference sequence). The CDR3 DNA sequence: TGTGCCAGTAGTATAAGGGGCAGGGGCGGAGATACGCAGTATTTT. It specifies CASSIRGRGGDTQYF.

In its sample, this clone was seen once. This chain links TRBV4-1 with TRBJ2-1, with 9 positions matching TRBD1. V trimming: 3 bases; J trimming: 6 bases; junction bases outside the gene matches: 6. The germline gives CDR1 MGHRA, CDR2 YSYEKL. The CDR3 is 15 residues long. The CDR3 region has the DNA TGCGCCAGCAGCCAGGACCGGGGACAGGGCAATGAGCAGTTCTTC. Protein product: CASSQDRGQGNEQFF.

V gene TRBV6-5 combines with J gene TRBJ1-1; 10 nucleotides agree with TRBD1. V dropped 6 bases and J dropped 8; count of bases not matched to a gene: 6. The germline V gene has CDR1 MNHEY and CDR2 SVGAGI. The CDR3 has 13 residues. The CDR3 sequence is CASSPDRGREAFF. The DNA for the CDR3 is TGTGCCAGCAGCCCCGACAGGGGGCGAGAAGCTTTCTTT.

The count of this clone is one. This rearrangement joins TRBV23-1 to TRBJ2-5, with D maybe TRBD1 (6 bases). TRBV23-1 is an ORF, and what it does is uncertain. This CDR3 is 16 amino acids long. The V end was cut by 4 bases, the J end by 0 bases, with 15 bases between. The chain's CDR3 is CASSLLGQMYQETQYF. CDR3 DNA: TGCGCCAGCAGTCTTTTAGGACAGATGTACCAAGAGACCCAGTACTTC.

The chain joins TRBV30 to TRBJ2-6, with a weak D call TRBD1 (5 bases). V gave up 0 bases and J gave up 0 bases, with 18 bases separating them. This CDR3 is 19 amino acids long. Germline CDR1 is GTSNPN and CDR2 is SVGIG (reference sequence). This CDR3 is CAWSVFAGRLISGANVLTF. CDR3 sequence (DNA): TGTGCCTGGAGTGTATTTGCAGGGCGTCTAATCTCTGGGGCCAACGTCCTGACTTTC.

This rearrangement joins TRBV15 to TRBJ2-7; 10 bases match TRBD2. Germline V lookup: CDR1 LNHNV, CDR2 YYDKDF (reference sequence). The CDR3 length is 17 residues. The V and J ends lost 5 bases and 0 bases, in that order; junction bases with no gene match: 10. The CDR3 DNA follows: TGTGCCACCAGCTCCTCGATTACTAGCGGGGACTCCTACGAGCAGTACTTC. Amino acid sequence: CATSSSITSGDSYEQYF.

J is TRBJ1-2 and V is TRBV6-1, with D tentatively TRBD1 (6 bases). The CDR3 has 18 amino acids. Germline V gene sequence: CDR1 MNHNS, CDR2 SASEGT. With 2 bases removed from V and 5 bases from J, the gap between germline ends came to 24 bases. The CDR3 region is CASSEPSGGATSLYGYTF. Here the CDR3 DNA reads TGTGCCAGCAGTGAACCATCGGGGGGGGCGACCTCCCTATATGGCTACACCTTC.

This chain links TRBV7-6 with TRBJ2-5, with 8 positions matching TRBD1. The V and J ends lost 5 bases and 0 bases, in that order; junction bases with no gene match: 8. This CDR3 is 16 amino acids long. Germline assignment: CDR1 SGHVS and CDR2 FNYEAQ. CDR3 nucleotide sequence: TGTGCCAGCAGCCCCCCAGGGGGCGACGACCAAGAGACCCAGTACTTC. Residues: CASSPPGGDDQETQYF.

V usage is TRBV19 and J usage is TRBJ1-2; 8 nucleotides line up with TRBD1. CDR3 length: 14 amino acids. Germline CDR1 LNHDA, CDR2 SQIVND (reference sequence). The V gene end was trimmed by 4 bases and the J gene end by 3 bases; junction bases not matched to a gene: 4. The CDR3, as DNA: TGTGCCAGTAGTACCCAACAGGGGGACTATGGCTACACCTTC. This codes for CASSTQQGDYGYTF.